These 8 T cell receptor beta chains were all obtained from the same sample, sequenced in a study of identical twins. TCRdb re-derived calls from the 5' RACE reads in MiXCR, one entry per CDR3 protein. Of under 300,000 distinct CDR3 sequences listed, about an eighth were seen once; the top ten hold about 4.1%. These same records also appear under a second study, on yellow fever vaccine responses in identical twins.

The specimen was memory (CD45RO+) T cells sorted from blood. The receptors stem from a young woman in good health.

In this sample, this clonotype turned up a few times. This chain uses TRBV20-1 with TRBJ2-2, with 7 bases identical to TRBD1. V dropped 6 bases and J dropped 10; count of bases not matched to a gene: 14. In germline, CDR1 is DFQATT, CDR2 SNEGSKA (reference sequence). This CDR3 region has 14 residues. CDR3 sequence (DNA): TGCAGTGCCCAAAAAAGGGGGCCCAAAGTGGAGCTGTTTTTT. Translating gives CSAQKRGPKVELFF.

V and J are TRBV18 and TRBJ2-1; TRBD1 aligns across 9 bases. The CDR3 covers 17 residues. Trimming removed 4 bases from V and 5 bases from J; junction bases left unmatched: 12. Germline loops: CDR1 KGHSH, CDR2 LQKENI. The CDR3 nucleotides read TGTGCCAGCTCACGAACCTCCGGGACAGGGAGCAACAATGAGCAGTTCTTC. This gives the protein CASSRTSGTGSNNEQFF.

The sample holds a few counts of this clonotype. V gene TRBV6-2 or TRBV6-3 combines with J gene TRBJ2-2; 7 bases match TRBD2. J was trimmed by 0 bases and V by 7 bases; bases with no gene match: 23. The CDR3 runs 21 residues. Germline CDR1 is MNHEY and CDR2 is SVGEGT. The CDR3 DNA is TGTGCCAGCACCGTGAGCGGGGTGAGACCAGGGCGAACCGCGAACACCGGGGAGCTGTTTTTT. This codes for CASTVSGVRPGRTANTGELFF.

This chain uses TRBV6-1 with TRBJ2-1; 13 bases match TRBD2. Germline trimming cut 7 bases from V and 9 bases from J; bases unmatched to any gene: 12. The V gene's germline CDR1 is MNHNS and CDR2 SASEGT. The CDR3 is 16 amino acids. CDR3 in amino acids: CASKPTGLAGASEQFF. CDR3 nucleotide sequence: TGTGCCAGCAAACCGACCGGACTAGCGGGAGCTAGTGAGCAGTTCTTC.

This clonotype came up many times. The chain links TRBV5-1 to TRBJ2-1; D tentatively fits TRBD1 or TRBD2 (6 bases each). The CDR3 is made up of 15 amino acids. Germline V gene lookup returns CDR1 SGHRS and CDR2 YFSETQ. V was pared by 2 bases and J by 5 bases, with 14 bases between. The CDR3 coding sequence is TGCGCCAGCAGCTTCGGGAGACAGGCTAACAATGAGCAGTTCTTC. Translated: CASSFGRQANNEQFF.

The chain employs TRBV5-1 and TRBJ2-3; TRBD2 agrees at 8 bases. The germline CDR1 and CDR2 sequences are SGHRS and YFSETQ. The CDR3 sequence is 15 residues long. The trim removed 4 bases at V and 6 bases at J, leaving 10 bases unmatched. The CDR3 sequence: CASSALGGGSDTQYF. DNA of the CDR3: TGCGCCAGCAGCGCCCTCGGGGGGGGCAGTGATACGCAGTATTTT.

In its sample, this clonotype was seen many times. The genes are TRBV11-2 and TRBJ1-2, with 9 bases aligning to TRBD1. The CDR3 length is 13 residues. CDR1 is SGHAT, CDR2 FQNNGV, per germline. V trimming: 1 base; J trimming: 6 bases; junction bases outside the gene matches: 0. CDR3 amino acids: CASSLGTGDGYTF. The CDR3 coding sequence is TGTGCCAGCAGCTTAGGGACAGGGGATGGCTACACCTTC.

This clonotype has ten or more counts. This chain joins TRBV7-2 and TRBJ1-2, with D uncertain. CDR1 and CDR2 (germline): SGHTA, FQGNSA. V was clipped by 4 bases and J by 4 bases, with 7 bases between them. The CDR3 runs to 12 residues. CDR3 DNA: TGTGCCAGCAGCTCCGACTCCTATGGCTACACCTTC. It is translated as CASSSDSYGYTF.